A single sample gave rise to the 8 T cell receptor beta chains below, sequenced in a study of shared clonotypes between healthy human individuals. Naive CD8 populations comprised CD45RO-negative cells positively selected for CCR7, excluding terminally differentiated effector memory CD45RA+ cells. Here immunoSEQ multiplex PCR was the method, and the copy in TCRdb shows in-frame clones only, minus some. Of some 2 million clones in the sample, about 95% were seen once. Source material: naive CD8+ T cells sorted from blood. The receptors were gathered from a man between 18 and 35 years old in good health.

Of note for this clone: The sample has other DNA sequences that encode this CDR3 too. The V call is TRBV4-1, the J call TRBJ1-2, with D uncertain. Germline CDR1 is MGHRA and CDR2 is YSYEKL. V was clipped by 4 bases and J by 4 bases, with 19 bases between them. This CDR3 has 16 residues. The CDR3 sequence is CASSPRKGSISYGYTF. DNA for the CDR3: TGCGCCAGCAGCCCCCGAAAGGGTAGCATCAGCTATGGCTACACCTTC.

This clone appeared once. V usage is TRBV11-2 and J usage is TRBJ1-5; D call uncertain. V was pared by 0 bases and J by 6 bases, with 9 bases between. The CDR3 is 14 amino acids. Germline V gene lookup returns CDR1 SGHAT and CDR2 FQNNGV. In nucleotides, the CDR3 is TGTGCCAGCAGCTTAGATCCTGAGGGTCAGCCCCAGCATTTT. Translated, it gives CASSLDPEGQPQHF.

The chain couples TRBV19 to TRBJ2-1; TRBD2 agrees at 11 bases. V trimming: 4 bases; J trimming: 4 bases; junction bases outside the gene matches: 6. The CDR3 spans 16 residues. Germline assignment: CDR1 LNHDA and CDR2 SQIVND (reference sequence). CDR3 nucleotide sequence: TGTGCCAGTAGTACGGATAGCGGGAGGGTATACAATGAGCAGTTCTTC. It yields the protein CASSTDSGRVYNEQFF.

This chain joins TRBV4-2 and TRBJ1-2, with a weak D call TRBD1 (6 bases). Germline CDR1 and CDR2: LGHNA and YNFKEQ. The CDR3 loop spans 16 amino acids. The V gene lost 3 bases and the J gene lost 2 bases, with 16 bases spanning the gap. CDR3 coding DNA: TGTGCCAGCAGCCAGCTAAGCGGGACACCGAACTATGGCTACACCTTC. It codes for CASSQLSGTPNYGYTF.

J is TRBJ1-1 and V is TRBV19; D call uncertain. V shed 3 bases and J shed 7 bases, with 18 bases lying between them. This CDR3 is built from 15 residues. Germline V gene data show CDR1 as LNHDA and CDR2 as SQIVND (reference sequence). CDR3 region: CASSMGGGGTGEAFF. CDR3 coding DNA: TGTGCCAGTAGTATGGGAGGCGGAGGCACCGGTGAAGCTTTCTTT.

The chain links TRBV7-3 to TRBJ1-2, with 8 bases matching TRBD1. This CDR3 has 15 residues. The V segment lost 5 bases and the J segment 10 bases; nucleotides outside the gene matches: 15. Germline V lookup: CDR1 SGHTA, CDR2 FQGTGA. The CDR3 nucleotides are TGTGCCAGCAGCCCTCGAGCGGGGCCAGGGGGCGTCTACACCTTC. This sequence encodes CASSPRAGPGGVYTF. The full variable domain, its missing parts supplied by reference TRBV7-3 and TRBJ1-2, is GAGVSQTPSNKVTEKGKYVELRCDPISGHTALYWYRQSLGQGPEFLIYFQGTGAADDSGLPNDRFFAVRPEGSVSTLKIQRTERGDSAVYLCASSPRAGPGGVYTFGSGTRLTVV.

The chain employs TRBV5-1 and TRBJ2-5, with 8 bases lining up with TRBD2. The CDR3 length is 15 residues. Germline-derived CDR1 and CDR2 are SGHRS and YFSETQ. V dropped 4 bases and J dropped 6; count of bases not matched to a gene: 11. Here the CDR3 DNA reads TGCGCCAGCAGCACTAGCGGCGGGGGGCCGCAGACCCAGTACTTC. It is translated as CASSTSGGGPQTQYF.

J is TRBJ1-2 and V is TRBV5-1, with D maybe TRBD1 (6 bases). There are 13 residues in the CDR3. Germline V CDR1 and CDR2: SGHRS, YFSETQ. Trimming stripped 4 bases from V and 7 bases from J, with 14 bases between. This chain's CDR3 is CASSPGAGPGYTF. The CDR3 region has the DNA TGCGCCAGCAGCCCAGGGGCAGGGCCTGGCTACACCTTC.